This passage covers 5 T cell receptor beta chains from one sample sequenced in a study of PD-1 blockade in classical Hodgkin lymphoma. TCRdb keeps only in-frame clones here, not all; method: immunoSEQ multiplex PCR. The table shows 20,000 to 25,000 clones, with roughly three quarters occurring only once. Time point defined: cycle 4 day 1 (C4D1), after more than five weeks of nivolumab. Each patient relapsed following autologous stem cell transplantation, and prior brentuximab vedotin exposure differed. The sequencing used peripheral blood mononuclear cells (PBMCs), collected before the fourth cycle of nivolumab. All receptors derive from a human donor with classical Hodgkin lymphoma.

This chain connects TRBV18 to TRBJ2-1; D is ambiguous. V was trimmed by 3 bases and J by 6 bases, leaving 12 bases between them. The CDR3 totals 14 residues. Germline lookup yields CDR1 KGHSH and CDR2 LQKENI. The DNA for the CDR3 is TGTGCCAGCTCACCTCCTAATGGCCTCAATGAGCAGTTCTTC. Amino acids: CASSPPNGLNEQFF. Looking up the rest from reference TRBV18 and TRBJ2-1 gives the full variable domain: NAGVMQNPRHLVRRRGQEARLRCSPMKGHSHVYWYRQLPEEGLKFMVYLQKENIIDESGMPKERFSAEFPKEGPSILRIQQVVRGDSAAYFCASSPPNGLNEQFFGPGTRLTVL.

This clone turned up a few times. V is TRBV4-3 and J is TRBJ2-1; the match to TRBD2 covers 9 bases. The germline V gene has CDR1 LGHNA and CDR2 YSLEER. J lost 8 bases, V lost 0 bases, and 8 bases had no gene match. The CDR3 contains 16 residues. CDR3 sequence: CASSQDLGGGADEQFF. The CDR3 DNA follows: TGCGCCAGCAGCCAAGATCTTGGCGGGGGGGCAGATGAGCAGTTCTTC.

This chain connects TRBV27 to TRBJ2-2, with D hard to call. CDR1 MNHEY and CDR2 SMNVEV come from the germline V gene (reference sequence). The CDR3 has 13 residues. V lost 2 bases to trimming and J lost 4 bases, with 5 bases between them. CDR3 protein: CASSLQFTGELFF. In DNA, the CDR3 is TGTGCCAGCAGTTTACAATTCACCGGGGAGCTGTTTTTT.

This clone was detected only a few times. The chain links TRBV5-1 to TRBJ1-2; D not resolved. The germline gives CDR1 SGHRS, CDR2 YFSETQ. The CDR3 runs to 16 residues. V was shortened by 2 bases and J by 6 bases, with 20 bases between the two germline ends. The CDR3 region has the DNA TGCGCCAGCAGCTTTGATCTGGGGAGTAGAGTAAATGGCTACACCTTC. Its translation: CASSFDLGSRVNGYTF.

The V gene is TRBV15, the J gene TRBJ1-2; no clear D. The ends were cut back, 1 base at V and 2 bases at J, with 14 bases in the middle. Germline assignment: CDR1 LNHNV and CDR2 YYDKDF (reference sequence). The CDR3 totals 16 residues. The DNA for the CDR3 is TGTGCCACCAGCAGAGTAGATCGGCGGATAAACTATGGCTACACCTTC. Protein: CATSRVDRRINYGYTF.